The clone carrying this T cell receptor (beta chain) showed up just once. The antigen remains unidentified. The data belong to a study of long-term antiretroviral therapy in people with HIV. Sequencing relied on immunoSEQ assay v3.0, run at survey level. TCRdb's table, derived via immunoSEQ multiplex PCR, lists solely in-frame clones and lacks some. The data show some 40,000 clones, 65% to 90% seen once. Study-wide results and limits: Clones showing expansion before ART dominated the repertoire at all time points. Blood, drawn from about 2004 to 2018, may reflect older ART regimens.

The clonotype originates from a man aged 18 to 30 with HIV. Source: unsorted PBMCs, taken 1.5 years after starting antiretroviral therapy.

CDR3 sequence reads: CASSVAGAEQFF. CDR3 nucleotide sequence: TGTGCCAGCAGTGTGGCCGGGGCTGAGCAGTTCTTC. V usage is TRBV6-1 and J usage is TRBJ2-1, with D tentatively TRBD1 or TRBD2 (5 bases each). V was trimmed by 4 bases and J by 9 bases, leaving 10 bases between them. The CDR3 covers 12 residues. Germline V CDR1 and CDR2: MNHNS, SASEGT.